These 7 T cell receptor beta chains originate from one sample sequenced in a study of TET2 disruption in CD19-targeted CAR T cells. Treatment noted: autologous CTL019 cells: CD19 CAR with 4-1BB and CD3 zeta domains. No antigen has been identified for these receptors. Profiling relied on immunoSEQ multiplex PCR, and the TCRdb table lists in-frame clones only, not all of them. The sample holds about 30,000 clones. The starting material was CD8- CAR+ T cells sorted from cultured blood T cells, obtained for CD19 CAR T cell therapy. As for subset: CD8-negative CAR-positive T cells from the infusion product. The receptors were gathered from a man aged 70 or older with chronic lymphocytic leukemia.

On this clone: The read is 3 residues too short to cover the CDR3 end, so that end is filled in from the germline J gene. The chain couples TRBV2 to TRBJ1-1, with no clear D. This CDR3 is built from 15 residues. Germline assignment: CDR1 SNHLY and CDR2 FYNNEI. The V end lost 7 bases, the J end lost 1 base, and 16 bases lay between the germline ends. The sequenced part of the CDR3 DNA is TGTGCCAGCAATTTCAGGTCTCCCCCGAACACTGAA. The encoded protein is CASNFRSPPNTE. The CDR3 in full is CASNFRSPPNTEAFF.

Comment on this clone: The CDR3 end is not reached by the read, which stops 3 residues before it; the germline J gene fills it in. This chain links TRBV4-1 with TRBJ2-3; the match to TRBD2 covers 7 bases. The CDR3 runs to 16 residues. The germline V gene has CDR1 MGHRA and CDR2 YSYEKL. The trim removed 3 bases at V and 4 bases at J, leaving 10 bases unmatched. The covered CDR3 bases are TGCGCCAGCAGCCAGATGGGGGGGTCAATGGCAGATACG. It is translated as CASSQMGGSMADT. The CDR3 in full is CASSQMGGSMADTQYF.

Concerning this clone: Read data end 3 residues before the CDR3 end; the end is taken from the germline J gene. The chain has TRBV13 and TRBJ1-1; the D gene is possibly TRBD1 (5 bases). CDR1 is PRHDT, CDR2 FYEKMQ, per germline (reference sequence). This CDR3 contains 17 residues. The V end was cut by 8 bases, the J end by 5 bases, with 27 bases between. The CDR3 loop is CASGTLRDLVVPTEAFF. Incomplete CDR3 DNA: TGTGCCAGCGGGACTCTTAGGGATTTAGTGGTACCGACTGAA.

As for this clone: Read data end 3 residues before the CDR3 end; the end is taken from the germline J gene. This chain joins TRBV6-4 and TRBJ1-2; 7 nucleotides line up with TRBD1. CDR3 length: 15 amino acids. Germline V gives CDR1 MRHNA, CDR2 SNTAGT. Losses at the gene ends were 6 bases for V and 4 bases for J; bases not matched to a gene: 11. CDR3 residues: CASSDNRGPAYGYTF. The DNA read from the CDR3 is TGTGCCAGCAGCGATAACAGGGGCCCTGCCTATGGC.

Concerning this clone itself: The missing CDR3 end, 3 residues past where the read stops, is filled in from the germline J gene. V is TRBV5-1 and J is TRBJ1-4; 7 nucleotides match TRBD1. This CDR3 spans 16 amino acids. With 4 bases clipped from V and 0 bases from J, the junction kept 6 bases outside the gene matches. The germline CDR1 and CDR2 sequences are SGHRS and YFSETQ. This chain's CDR3 is CASSPGTVATNEKLFF. The covered CDR3 bases are TGCGCCAGCAGCCCCGGGACAGTTGCAACTAATGAAAAA.

With regard to this clone: Coverage ceases 3 residues before the CDR3 finishes, and the germline J gene fills in the end. The chain is built from TRBV12-3 or TRBV12-4 and TRBJ1-5, with D possibly matching TRBD1 (6 bases). The CDR3 is made up of 14 amino acids. V was shortened by 4 bases and J by 6 bases, with 13 bases between the two germline ends. The CDR3 is CASSSNREGQPQHF. CDR3 DNA (partial): TGTGCCAGCAGTTCCAACAGGGAGGGTCAGCCC.

Remarks on this clone: Coverage ceases 3 residues before the CDR3 finishes, and the germline J gene fills in the end. The chain employs TRBV12-3 or TRBV12-4 and TRBJ2-1; D perhaps matches TRBD2 (6 bases). Trimming shortened V by 9 bases and J by 4 bases, and 10 bases separated the two germline ends. The CDR3 covers 12 residues. The CDR3 is CASGGSYNEQFF. The CDR3 DNA, read in part, is TGTGCCAGTGGGGGGAGTTACAATGAG.